Here is one T cell receptor (beta chain) with its context. The ends lost 5 bases at V and 4 bases at J; junction bases unmatched: 4. The CDR3 consists of 14 residues. Per the germline V gene, CDR1 is SGHTA and CDR2 is FQGNSA. Individuals aged about 18 to 89 years were recruited from 24 US areas. The sample comes from a study of blood T cell repertoires in COVID-19. Methods used by the authors: Quantification of nucleated cells was approximated via reference gene primer amplification. This table comes from immunoSEQ multiplex PCR, and its TCRdb copy is limited to in-frame clones, with some not included. V and J calls and clone size are copied from that table; D and trimming were computed from the DNA. The repertoire holds some 500,000 clones, with 88% as singletons.

The gene calls are TRBV7-2 and TRBJ2-1, with TRBD1 identical over 8 bases. The specimen was PBMCs or T cells enriched from blood (not recorded which). The sequence was obtained from a woman aged 35 to 49 who had recovered from COVID-19. The CDR3 protein is CASSPQGAYNEQFF. The CDR3, as DNA: TGTGCCAGCAGCCCCCAGGGGGCGTACAATGAGCAGTTCTTC. The entire variable domain, with the rest obtained from reference TRBV7-2 and TRBJ2-1, is as follows: GAGVSQSPSNKVTEKGKDVELRCDPISGHTALYWYRQSLGQGLEFLIYFQGNSAPDKSGLPSDRFSAERTGGSVSTLTIQRTQQEDSAVYLCASSPQGAYNEQFFGPGTRLTVL.